This TCR beta chain was retrieved from a study of cytomegalovirus exposure and HLA in healthy donors. General study findings and limits: It was approximately 150 TCR beta chains that were listed as cytomegalovirus-associated.

CDR3 length: 14 amino acids. CDR1 and CDR2 from the germline V gene are SGHAT and FQNNGV. Between the trimmed V and J ends, which lost 6 bases and 3 bases, there was a span of 14 bases. TCRdb's table, derived via immunoSEQ multiplex PCR, lists solely in-frame clones and lacks some. Among approximately 170,000 clones listed, 91% were seen once. This clone showed up just once. Its antigen is unidentified. The study drew the donors from its roughly 110-subject validation cohort, separate from the roughly 700-subject first cohort. The chain carries TRBV11-2 and TRBJ1-1, with a tentative D call TRBD1 (5 bases). Sequenced sample: PBMCs. This receptor was obtained from a woman between 18 and 29 years old in good health and CMV-seropositive. CDR3 region: CASRLTGGDTEAFF. As DNA, the CDR3 is TGTGCCAGCAGGCTCACCGGGGGGGACACTGAAGCTTTCTTT.